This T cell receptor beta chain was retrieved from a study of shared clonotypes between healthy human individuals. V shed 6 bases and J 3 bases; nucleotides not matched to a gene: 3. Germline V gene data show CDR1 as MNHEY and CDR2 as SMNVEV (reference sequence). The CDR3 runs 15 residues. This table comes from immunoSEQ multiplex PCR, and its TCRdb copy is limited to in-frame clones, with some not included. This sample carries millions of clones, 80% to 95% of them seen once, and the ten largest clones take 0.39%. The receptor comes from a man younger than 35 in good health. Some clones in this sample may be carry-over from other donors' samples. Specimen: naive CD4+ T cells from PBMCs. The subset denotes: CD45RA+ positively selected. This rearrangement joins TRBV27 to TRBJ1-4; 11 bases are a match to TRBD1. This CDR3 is CASSPGQGANEKLFF. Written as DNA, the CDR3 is TGTGCCAGCAGCCCGGGACAGGGGGCTAATGAAAAACTGTTTTTT.